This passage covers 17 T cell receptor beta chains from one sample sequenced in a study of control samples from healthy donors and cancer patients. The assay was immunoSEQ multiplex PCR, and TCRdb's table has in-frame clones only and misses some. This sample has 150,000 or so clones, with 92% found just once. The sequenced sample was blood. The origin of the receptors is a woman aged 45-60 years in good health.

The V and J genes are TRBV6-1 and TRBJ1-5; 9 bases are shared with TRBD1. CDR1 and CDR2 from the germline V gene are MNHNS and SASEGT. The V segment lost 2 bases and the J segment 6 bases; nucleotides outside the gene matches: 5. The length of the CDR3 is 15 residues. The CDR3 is CASSEYRGRGQPQHF. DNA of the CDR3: TGTGCCAGCAGTGAATACAGGGGGCGCGGTCAGCCCCAGCATTTT.

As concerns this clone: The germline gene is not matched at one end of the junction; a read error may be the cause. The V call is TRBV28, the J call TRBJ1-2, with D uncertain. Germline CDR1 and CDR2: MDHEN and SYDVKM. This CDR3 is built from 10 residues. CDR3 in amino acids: CASSLGPLVF. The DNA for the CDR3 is TGTGCCAGCAGTCTTGGACCGTTAGTCTTC.

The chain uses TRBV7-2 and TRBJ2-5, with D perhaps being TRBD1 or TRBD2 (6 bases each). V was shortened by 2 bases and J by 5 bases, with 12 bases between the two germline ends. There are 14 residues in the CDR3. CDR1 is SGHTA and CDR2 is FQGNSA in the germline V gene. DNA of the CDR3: TGTGCCAGCAGCTTATATCGGGGGCAGGAGACCCAGTACTTC. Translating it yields CASSLYRGQETQYF.

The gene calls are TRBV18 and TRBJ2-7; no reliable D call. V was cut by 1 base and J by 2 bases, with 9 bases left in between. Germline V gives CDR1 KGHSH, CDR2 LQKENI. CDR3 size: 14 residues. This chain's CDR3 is CASSPLLGTYEQYF. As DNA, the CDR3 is TGTGCCAGCTCACCACTCCTCGGAACCTACGAGCAGTACTTC.

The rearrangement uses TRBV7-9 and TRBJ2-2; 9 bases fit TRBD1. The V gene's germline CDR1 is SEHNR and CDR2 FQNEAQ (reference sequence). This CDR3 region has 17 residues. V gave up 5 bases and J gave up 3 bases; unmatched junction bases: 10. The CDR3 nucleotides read TGTGCCAGCAGCACAGAACCGGGACAGGGCTACACCGGGGAGCTGTTTTTT. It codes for CASSTEPGQGYTGELFF.

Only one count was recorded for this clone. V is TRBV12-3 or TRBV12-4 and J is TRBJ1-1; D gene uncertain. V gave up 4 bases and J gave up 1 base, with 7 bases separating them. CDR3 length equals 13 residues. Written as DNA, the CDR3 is TGTGCCAGCAGTTCCAACTCGAACACTGAAGCTTTCTTT. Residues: CASSSNSNTEAFF.

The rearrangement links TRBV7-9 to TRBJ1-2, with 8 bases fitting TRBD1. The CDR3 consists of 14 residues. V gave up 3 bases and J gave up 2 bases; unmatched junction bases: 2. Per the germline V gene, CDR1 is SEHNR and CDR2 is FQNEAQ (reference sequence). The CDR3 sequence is CASSLTGVNYGYTF. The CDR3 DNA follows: TGTGCCAGCAGCTTGACAGGGGTCAACTATGGCTACACCTTC.

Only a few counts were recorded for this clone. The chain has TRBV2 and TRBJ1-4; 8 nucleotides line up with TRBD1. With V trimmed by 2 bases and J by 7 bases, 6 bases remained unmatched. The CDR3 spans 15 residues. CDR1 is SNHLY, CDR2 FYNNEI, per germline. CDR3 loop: CASSESQGAGEKLFF. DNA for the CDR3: TGTGCCAGCAGTGAATCTCAGGGGGCGGGTGAAAAACTGTTTTTT.

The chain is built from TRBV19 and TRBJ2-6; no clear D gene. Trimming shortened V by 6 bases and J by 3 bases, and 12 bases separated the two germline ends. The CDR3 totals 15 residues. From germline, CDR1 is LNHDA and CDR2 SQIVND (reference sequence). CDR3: CASSRAIVGANVLTF. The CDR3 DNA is TGTGCCAGTAGCCGGGCCATCGTTGGGGCCAACGTCCTGACTTTC.

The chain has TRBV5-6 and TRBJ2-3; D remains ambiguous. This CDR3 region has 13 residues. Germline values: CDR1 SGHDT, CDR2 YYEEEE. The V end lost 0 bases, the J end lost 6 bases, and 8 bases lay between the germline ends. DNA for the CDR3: TGTGCCAGCAGCTTGGGGACGGCCGATACGCAGTATTTT. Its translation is CASSLGTADTQYF.

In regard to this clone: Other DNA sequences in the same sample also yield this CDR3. The CDR3 sequence is CSARQGNTIYF. Here the CDR3 DNA reads TGCAGTGCTAGACAGGGAAACACCATATATTTT. V and J are TRBV20-1 and TRBJ1-3; D gene unclear. V dropped 2 bases and J dropped 4 bases, with 3 bases sitting between them. The CDR3 has 11 amino acids. The germline gives CDR1 DFQATT, CDR2 SNEGSKA (reference sequence).

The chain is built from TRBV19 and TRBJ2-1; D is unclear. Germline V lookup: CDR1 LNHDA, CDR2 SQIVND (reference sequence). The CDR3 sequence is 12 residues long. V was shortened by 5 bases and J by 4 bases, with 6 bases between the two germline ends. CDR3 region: CASSEVYNEQFF. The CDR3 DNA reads TGTGCCAGTAGTGAGGTTTACAATGAGCAGTTCTTC.

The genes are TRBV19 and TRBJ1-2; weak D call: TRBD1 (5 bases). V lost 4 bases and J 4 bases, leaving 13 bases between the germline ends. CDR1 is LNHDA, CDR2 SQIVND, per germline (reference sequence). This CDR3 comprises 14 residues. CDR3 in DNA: TGTGCCAGTAGTACCCTGCCCGGGACCTATGGCTACACCTTC. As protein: CASSTLPGTYGYTF.

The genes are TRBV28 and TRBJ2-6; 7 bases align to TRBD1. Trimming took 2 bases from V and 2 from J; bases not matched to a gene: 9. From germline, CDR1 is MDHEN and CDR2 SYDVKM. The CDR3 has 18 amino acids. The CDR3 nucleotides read TGTGCCAGCAGTTTAGCCCTTTCAGGGGGAGCTGGGGCCAACGTCCTGACTTTC. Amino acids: CASSLALSGGAGANVLTF.

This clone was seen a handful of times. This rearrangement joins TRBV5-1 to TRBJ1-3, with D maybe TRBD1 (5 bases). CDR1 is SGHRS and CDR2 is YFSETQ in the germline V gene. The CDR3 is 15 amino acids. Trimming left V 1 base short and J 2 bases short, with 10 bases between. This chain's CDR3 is CASSLSGTAGNTIYF. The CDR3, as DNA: TGCGCCAGCAGCTTGTCTGGGACGGCTGGAAACACCATATATTTT.

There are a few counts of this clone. The CDR3 protein is CASSQDRSRSHQPQHF. The CDR3 nucleotides are TGCGCCAGCAGCCAAGATAGGTCCCGGTCCCATCAGCCCCAGCATTTT. V and J are TRBV4-1 and TRBJ1-5, with D unresolved. Germline assignment: CDR1 MGHRA and CDR2 YSYEKL. V shed 0 bases and J shed 5 bases, with 14 bases lying between them. CDR3 length equals 16 residues.

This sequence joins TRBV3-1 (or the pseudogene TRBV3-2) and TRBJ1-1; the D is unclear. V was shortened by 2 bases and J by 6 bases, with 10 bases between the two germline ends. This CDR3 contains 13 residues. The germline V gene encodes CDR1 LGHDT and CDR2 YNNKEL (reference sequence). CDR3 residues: CASSQPTSAEAFF. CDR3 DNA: TGTGCCAGCAGCCAACCCACGTCGGCTGAAGCTTTCTTT.